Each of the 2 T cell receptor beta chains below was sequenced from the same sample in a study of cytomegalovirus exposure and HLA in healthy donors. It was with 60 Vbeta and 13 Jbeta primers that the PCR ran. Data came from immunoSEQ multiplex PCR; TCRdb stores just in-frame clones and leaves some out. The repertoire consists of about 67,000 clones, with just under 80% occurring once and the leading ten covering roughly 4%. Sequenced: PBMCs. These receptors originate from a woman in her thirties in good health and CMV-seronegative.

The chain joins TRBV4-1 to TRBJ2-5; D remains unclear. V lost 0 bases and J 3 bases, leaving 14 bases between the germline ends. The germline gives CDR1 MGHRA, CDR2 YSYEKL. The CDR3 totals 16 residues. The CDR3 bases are TGCGCCAGCAGCCAAGATCCGTCGGTATCAAAAGAGACCCAGTACTTC. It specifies CASSQDPSVSKETQYF.

The CDR3 DNA sequence: TGCGCCAGCAGACTTCGGATGGGGGACAGGGCTTCCTACGAGCAGTACTTC. Translated, it gives CASRLRMGDRASYEQYF. The V gene is TRBV4-1, the J gene TRBJ2-7; 9 bases are a match to TRBD1. V trimming: 6 bases; J trimming: 1 base; junction bases outside the gene matches: 13. This CDR3 has 17 residues. Per germline, CDR1 MGHRA and CDR2 YSYEKL.